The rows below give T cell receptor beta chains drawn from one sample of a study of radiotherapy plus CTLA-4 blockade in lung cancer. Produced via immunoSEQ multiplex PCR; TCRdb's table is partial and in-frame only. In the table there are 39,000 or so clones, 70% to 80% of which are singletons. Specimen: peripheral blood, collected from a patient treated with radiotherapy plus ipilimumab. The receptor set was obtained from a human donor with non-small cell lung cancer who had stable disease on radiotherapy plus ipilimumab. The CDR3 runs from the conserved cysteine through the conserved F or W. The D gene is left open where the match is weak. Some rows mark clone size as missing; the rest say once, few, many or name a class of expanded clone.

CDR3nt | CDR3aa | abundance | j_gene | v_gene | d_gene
TGTGCCAGCAGCTTTCGAGGACAGCCCTACGATGAGCAGTTCTTC | CASSFRGQPYDEQFF | once | TRBJ2-1 | TRBV11-2 | .
TGTGCCAGCAGCTCCTCAGGCGACGCGAACACCGGGGAGCTGTTTTTT | CASSSSGDANTGELFF | . | TRBJ2-2 | TRBV5-4 | .
TGTGCCAGCAGCTTAAGGGGAGGAGAGACCCAGTACTTC | CASSLRGGETQYF | few | TRBJ2-5 | TRBV7-8 | .
TGTGCCAGCAGCTTAGCGAGACTCTGGGGAAATCAGCCCCAGCATTTT | CASSLARLWGNQPQHF | . | TRBJ1-5 | TRBV7-8 | .
TGCGCCAGCAGCCCGGGACAAGCTTACTCCTACAATGAGCAGTTCTTC | CASSPGQAYSYNEQFF | . | TRBJ2-1 | TRBV10-1 | .
TGTGCCAGCAGTAGGGGCCCTGGCACTGAAGCTTTCTTT | CASSRGPGTEAFF | . | TRBJ1-1 | TRBV27 | .
TGTGCCAGCAGCTTAAATATGGAAGATACGCAGTATTTT | CASSLNMEDTQYF | . | TRBJ2-3 | TRBV7-2 | .
TGTGCCAGCAGTTTATTCAATAGCAATCAGCCCCAGCATTTT | CASSLFNSNQPQHF | . | TRBJ1-5 | TRBV6-1 | .
TGTGCCAGCAGCTTAGGTTCAGACCTTACCTACGAGCAGTACTTC | CASSLGSDLTYEQYF | . | TRBJ2-7 | TRBV7-6 | .
TGTGCCAGCAGCTTAGGGACAGGGGGCGATGACACTGAAGCTTTCTTT | CASSLGTGGDDTEAFF | few | TRBJ1-1 | TRBV7-9 | TRBD1
TGCAGCGTTGTGGAAGCGGGGGATCAGCCCCAGCATTTT | CSVVEAGDQPQHF | . | TRBJ1-5 | TRBV29-1 | .
TGTGCCAGCAGTACAACAGGGGCCCGGACCTTC | CASSTTGARTF | once | TRBJ1-2 | TRBV28 | TRBD1
TGTGCTTCCCACGGGGACAGGGGGCGAATCTCCTATAATTCACCCCTCCACTTT | CASHGDRGRISYNSPLHF | . | TRBJ1-6 | TRBV19 | TRBD1
TGTGCCAGCAGTTTCCTACCCCTACAGGTTAGCAATCAGCCCCAGCATTTT | CASSFLPLQVSNQPQHF | . | TRBJ1-5 | TRBV27 | .
TGTGCCACCAGTGGACAGAACACTGAAGCTTTCTTT | CATSGQNTEAFF | once | TRBJ1-1 | TRBV15 | .
TGCAGCGCAGCACAGGGGAGGGCTGAAGCTTTCTTT | CSAAQGRAEAFF | . | TRBJ1-1 | TRBV29-1 | TRBD1
TGCGCCAGTACCTCCGGGACTAGCGGGGTGGATGAGCAGTTCTTC | CASTSGTSGVDEQFF | . | TRBJ2-1 | TRBV5-1 | TRBD2
TGTGCCAGCAGTGGGTACACTGAAGCTTTCTTT | CASSGYTEAFF | . | TRBJ1-1 | TRBV25-1 | .
TGTGCCAGCAGTGGACGATTGGCAGTCAACACCGGGGAGCTGTTTTTT | CASSGRLAVNTGELFF | . | TRBJ2-2 | TRBV2 | .
TGTGCCAGCAGCTCACAGGGGAGTTTAGACAATGAGCAGTTCTTC | CASSSQGSLDNEQFF | . | TRBJ2-1 | TRBV11-3 | TRBD1
TGTGCCAGCAGCTTAGGGGGACTCATTTACGAGCAGTACTTC | CASSLGGLIYEQYF | . | TRBJ2-7 | TRBV7-2 | .
TGCGCCAGCAGCTCCGGACAGGTCGGCAATGAGCAGTTCTTC | CASSSGQVGNEQFF | . | TRBJ2-1 | TRBV5-1 | TRBD1
TGTGCCAGCAGCGGGACAGGACGCACAGATACGCAGTATTTT | CASSGTGRTDTQYF | . | TRBJ2-3 | TRBV5-6 | TRBD1
TGCGCCAGCAGGGGACAGGGGACCGCTGAAGCTTTCTTT | CASRGQGTAEAFF | few | TRBJ1-1 | TRBV10-1 | TRBD1
TGTGCCAGTAGTATCGGACAGTTCAATCAGCCCCAGCATTTT | CASSIGQFNQPQHF | . | TRBJ1-5 | TRBV19 | .
TGTGCCAGCAGCTTAGCGGGAGGGACAGGGGATCAGCCCCAGCATTTT | CASSLAGGTGDQPQHF | . | TRBJ1-5 | TRBV7-8 | TRBD1